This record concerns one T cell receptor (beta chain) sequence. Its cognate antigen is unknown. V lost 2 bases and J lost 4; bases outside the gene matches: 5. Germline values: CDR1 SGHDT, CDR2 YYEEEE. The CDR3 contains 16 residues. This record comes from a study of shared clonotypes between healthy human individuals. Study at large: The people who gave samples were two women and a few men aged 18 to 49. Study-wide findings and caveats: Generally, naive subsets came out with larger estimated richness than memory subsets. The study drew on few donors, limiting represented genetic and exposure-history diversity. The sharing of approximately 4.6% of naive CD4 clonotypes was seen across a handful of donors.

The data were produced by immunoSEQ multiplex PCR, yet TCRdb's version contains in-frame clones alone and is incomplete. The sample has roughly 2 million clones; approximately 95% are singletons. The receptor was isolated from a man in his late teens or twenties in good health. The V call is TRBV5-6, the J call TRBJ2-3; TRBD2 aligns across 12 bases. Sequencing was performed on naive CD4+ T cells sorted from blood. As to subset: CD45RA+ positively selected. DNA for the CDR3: TGTGCCAGCAGCTTAAGACTAGCGGGAGCCCCAGATACGCAGTATTTT. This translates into CASSLRLAGAPDTQYF.